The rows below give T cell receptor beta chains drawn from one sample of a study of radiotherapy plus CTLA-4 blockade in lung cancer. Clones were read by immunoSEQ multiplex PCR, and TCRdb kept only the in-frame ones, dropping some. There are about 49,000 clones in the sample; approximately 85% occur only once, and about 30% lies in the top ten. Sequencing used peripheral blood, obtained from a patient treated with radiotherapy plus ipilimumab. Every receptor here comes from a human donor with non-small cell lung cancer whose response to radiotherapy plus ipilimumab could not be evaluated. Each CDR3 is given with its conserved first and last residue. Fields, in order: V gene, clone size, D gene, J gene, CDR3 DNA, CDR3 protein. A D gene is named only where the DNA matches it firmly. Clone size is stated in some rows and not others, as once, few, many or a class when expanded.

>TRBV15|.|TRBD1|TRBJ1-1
TGTGCCACCAGCAGAGGTAGACAGGGGATCAACACTGAAGCTTTCTTT
CATSRGRQGINTEAFF
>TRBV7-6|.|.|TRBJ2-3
TGTGCCAGCAGCTTAGGCTATGCCACCACAGATACGCAGTATTTT
CASSLGYATTDTQYF
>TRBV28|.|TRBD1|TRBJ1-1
TGTGCCAGCAGTTCTCATTCGGGACAGGTAGGAGCTTTCTTT
CASSSHSGQVGAFF
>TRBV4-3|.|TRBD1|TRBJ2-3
TGCGCCAGCAGCGGACCAGGGGGATCCACAGATACGCAGTATTTT
CASSGPGGSTDTQYF
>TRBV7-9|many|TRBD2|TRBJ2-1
TGTGCCAGCAGCCAAGGACTAGCGGGAGCCAATGAGCAGTTCTTC
CASSQGLAGANEQFF
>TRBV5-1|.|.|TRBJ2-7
TGCGCCAGCAGCTTGATAGCAGGGGCAGACGAGCAGTACTTC
CASSLIAGADEQYF
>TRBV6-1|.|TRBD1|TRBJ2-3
TGTGCCAGCAGTGAATACAGGGGAACAGATACGCAGTATTTT
CASSEYRGTDTQYF
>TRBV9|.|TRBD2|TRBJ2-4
TGTGCCAGCAGCGTAGGGGAGGGGAACATTCAGTACTTC
CASSVGEGNIQYF
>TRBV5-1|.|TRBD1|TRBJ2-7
TGCGCCAGCAGCTCAGGACAGGGGGGGTCCTACGAGCAGTACTTC
CASSSGQGGSYEQYF
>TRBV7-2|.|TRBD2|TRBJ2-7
TGTGCCAGCAGCGCCGCCGGGACTAGCGGGAGAAGCGAGCAGTACTTC
CASSAAGTSGRSEQYF
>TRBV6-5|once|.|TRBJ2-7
TGTGCCAGCAGCCCCTACCCCGGGATGCACGAGCAGTACTTC
CASSPYPGMHEQYF
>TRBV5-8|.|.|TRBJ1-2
TGTGCCAGCAGCCGGACAGCCAATAACTATGGCTACACCTTC
CASSRTANNYGYTF
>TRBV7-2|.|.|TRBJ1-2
TGTGCCAGCAGCTTAGACCTCCAGGGACTACATTCAGGCTACACCTTC
CASSLDLQGLHSGYTF
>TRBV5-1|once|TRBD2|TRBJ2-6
TGCGCCAGCACCCCGGGAGGTACTGGGGCCAACGTCCTGACTTTC
CASTPGGTGANVLTF
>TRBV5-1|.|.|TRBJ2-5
TGCGCCAGCAGCTTGCGAGCAGGGGCAAAAGAGACCCAGTACTTC
CASSLRAGAKETQYF
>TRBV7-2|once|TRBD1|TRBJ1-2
TGTGCCAGCAGCTTAGACCGGGACAGTTTCTATGGCTACACCTTC
CASSLDRDSFYGYTF
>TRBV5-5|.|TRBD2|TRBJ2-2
TGTGCCAGCAGCTTGGAATTGAAACTAGCGGCAGTCATGAACACCGGGGAGCTGTTTTTT
CASSLELKLAAVMNTGELFF
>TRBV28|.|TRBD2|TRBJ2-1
TGTGCCAGCAGCGAAACTAGCGGGAGCCGGGATGAGCAGTTCTTC
CASSETSGSRDEQFF
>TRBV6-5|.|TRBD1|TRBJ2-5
TGTGCCAGCAGTTTCCGGGACAGGCAAGAGACCCAGTACTTC
CASSFRDRQETQYF
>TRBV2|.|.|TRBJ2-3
TGTGCCAGCACCCGTCCAGTTAGCACAGATACGCAGTATTTT
CASTRPVSTDTQYF
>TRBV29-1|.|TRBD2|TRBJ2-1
TGCAGCGTCGTACTAGCGGGATTATCGTATGAGCAGTTCTTC
CSVVLAGLSYEQFF
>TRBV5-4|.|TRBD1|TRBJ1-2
TGTGCCAGCAGCTTGGTAGGGGACAGCTCTAACTATGGCTACACCTTC
CASSLVGDSSNYGYTF
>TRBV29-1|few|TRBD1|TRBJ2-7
TGCAGCGTTGGGAACAGGGGCTCCCACGAGCAGTACTTC
CSVGNRGSHEQYF
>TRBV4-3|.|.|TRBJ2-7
TGCGCCAGCAGCCCCAGCCGGGGGATCTACGAGCAGTACTTC
CASSPSRGIYEQYF
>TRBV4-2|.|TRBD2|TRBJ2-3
TGTGCCAGCAGCCAAGATTGGGCTAGCGGGACCCTCACAGATACGCAGTATTTT
CASSQDWASGTLTDTQYF
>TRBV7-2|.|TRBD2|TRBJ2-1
TGTGCCAGCAGCTTTCCCGGACTAGCGGGAGGCTACAATGAGCAGTTCTTC
CASSFPGLAGGYNEQFF
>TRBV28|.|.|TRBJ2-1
TGTGCCAGCAGTTCCGGCCCGGCCGGGTCCTACAATGAGCAGTTCTTC
CASSSGPAGSYNEQFF
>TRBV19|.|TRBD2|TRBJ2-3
TGTGCCAGTAGTATTATGGGACTAGCACCAGATACGCAGTATTTT
CASSIMGLAPDTQYF
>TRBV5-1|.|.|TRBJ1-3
TGCGCCAGCAGCTTGGACTTCTCTGGAAACACCATATATTTT
CASSLDFSGNTIYF
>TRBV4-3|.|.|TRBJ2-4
TGCGCCAGCAGCCAAGATCTAGGGGGAGCTGTACTAGCCAAAAACATTCAGTACTTC
CASSQDLGGAVLAKNIQYF
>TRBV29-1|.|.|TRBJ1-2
TGCAGCGTTAAGGAGATGACTAACTATGGCTACACCTTC
CSVKEMTNYGYTF
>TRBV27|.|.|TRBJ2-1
TGTGCCAGCCATATAACAGGTGGCTACAATGAGCAGTTCTTC
CASHITGGYNEQFF
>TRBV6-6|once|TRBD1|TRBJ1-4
TGTGCCAGCATTCGCGACAGGGATGTAGAAAAACTGTTTTTT
CASIRDRDVEKLFF
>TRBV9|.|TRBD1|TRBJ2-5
TGTGCCAGCAGCCCTTGGACAGGCCAAGAGACCCAGTACTTC
CASSPWTGQETQYF
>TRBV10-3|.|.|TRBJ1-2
TGTGCCATCAGCCATACCTCAGACCTCGGGGGTGGCTACACCTTC
CAISHTSDLGGGYTF
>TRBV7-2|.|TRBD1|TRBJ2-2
TGTGCCAGCAAGGCCAGGGGGCATGTCGGGGAGCTGTTTTTT
CASKARGHVGELFF
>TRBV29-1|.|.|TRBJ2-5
TGCAGCGTTAGTACAGACAGGCAAGAGACCCAGTACTTC
CSVSTDRQETQYF
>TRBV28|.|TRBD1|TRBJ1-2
TGTGCCAGCAGTTTTCCGCGACAGGGAGGAGCTAACTATGGCTACACCTTC
CASSFPRQGGANYGYTF
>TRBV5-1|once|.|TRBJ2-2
TGCGCCACCGCCCCGGTAACCGGGCGGGTCTCCGGGGAGCTGTTTTTT
CATAPVTGRVSGELFF
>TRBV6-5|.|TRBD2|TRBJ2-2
TGTGCCAGCAGGGTAGCGGGAGGCTACACCGGGGAGCTGTTTTTT
CASRVAGGYTGELFF
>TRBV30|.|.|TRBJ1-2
TGTGCCTGGAGTGTTGGAGGCAGCGCAACCTATGGCTACACCTTC
CAWSVGGSATYGYTF
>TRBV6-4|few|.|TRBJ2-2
TGTGCCAGCAGTGTATGGTTCGGCGGGGAGCTGTTTTTT
CASSVWFGGELFF
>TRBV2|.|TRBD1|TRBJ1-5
TGTGCCAGCAGTGAAGCACAGGGGATGGGTCAGCCCCAGCATTTT
CASSEAQGMGQPQHF
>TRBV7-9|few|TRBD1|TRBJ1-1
TGTGCCAGCAGCATACAGGGGATGAACACTGAAGCTTTCTTT
CASSIQGMNTEAFF
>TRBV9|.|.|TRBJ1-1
TGTGCCAGCAGCGGGGCGAGCACTGAAGCTTTCTTT
CASSGASTEAFF
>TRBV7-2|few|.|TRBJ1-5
TGTGCCAGCAGCTTAGTATCGGATCAGCCCCAGCATTTT
CASSLVSDQPQHF
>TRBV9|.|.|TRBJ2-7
TGTGCCAGCAGCGTAGCTCCAAGCAACAGCTACGAGCAGTACTTC
CASSVAPSNSYEQYF
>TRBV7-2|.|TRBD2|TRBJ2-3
TGTGCCAGCAGCTTAGGGACTAGCGGGAGAGAGAGAGATACGCAGTATTTT
CASSLGTSGRERDTQYF
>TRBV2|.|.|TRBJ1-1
TGTGCCAGCAGTAATACAGGGTATACTGAAGCTTTCTTT
CASSNTGYTEAFF
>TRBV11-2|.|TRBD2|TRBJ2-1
TGTGCCAGCAGCCCACCGACTAGCGGGAGGGTTACGTTCTTC
CASSPPTSGRVTFF